A selection of T cell receptor beta chains follows, all from one sample in a study of memory CD4+ T cells and cytomegalovirus serostatus. TCRdb keeps only in-frame clones here, not all; method: immunoSEQ multiplex PCR. In the table there are tens of thousands of clones, roughly four fifths of which are singletons. The specimen was memory CD4+ T cells from blood. These TCRs come from an adult in good health and CMV-seronegative. Both conserved end residues are part of each CDR3. D genes are given only for firm matches. Some rows have no size entry. The others give once, few or many, or a class for an expanded clone.

abundance: .; d_gene: .; j_gene: TRBJ2-7; v_gene: TRBV7-2; CDR3aa: CASSSSLFFPEQYF; CDR3nt: TGTGCCAGCAGCTCCTCTTTATTTTTCCCCGAGCAGTACTTC
abundance: .; d_gene: TRBD2; j_gene: TRBJ2-3; v_gene: TRBV4-3; CDR3aa: CASSQDPLAGGWGLTDTQYF; CDR3nt: TGCGCCAGCAGCCAAGACCCACTAGCGGGAGGGTGGGGGCTCACAGATACGCAGTATTTT
abundance: .; d_gene: TRBD1; j_gene: TRBJ2-3; v_gene: TRBV7-6; CDR3aa: CASSLVQGSPTDTQYF; CDR3nt: TGTGCCAGCAGCTTAGTACAGGGGTCCCCCACAGATACGCAGTATTTT
abundance: .; d_gene: .; j_gene: TRBJ1-1; v_gene: TRBV5-4; CDR3aa: CASNPGGSGTTEAFF; CDR3nt: TGTGCCAGCAACCCTGGTGGCAGTGGAACCACTGAAGCTTTCTTT
abundance: .; d_gene: .; j_gene: TRBJ1-1; v_gene: TRBV10-3; CDR3aa: CAISESGRETEAFF; CDR3nt: TGTGCCATCAGTGAGTCGGGGAGGGAGACTGAAGCTTTCTTT
abundance: medium-sized; d_gene: TRBD2; j_gene: TRBJ2-2; v_gene: TRBV19; CDR3aa: CASTSGEANTGELFF; CDR3nt: TGTGCCAGTACTAGCGGAGAGGCGAACACCGGGGAGCTGTTTTTT
abundance: .; d_gene: .; j_gene: TRBJ1-1; v_gene: TRBV19; CDR3aa: CASSSWGRENTEAFF; CDR3nt: TGTGCCAGTAGCTCCTGGGGTCGGGAGAACACTGAAGCTTTCTTT
abundance: .; d_gene: .; j_gene: TRBJ2-2; v_gene: TRBV29-1; CDR3aa: CSVLRSGTENTGELFF; CDR3nt: TGCAGCGTTCTCCGGTCCGGGACGGAGAACACCGGGGAGCTGTTTTTT
abundance: .; d_gene: TRBD2; j_gene: TRBJ2-7; v_gene: TRBV7-2; CDR3aa: CASSSRSSGLYEQYF; CDR3nt: TGTGCCAGCAGCTCTCGATCTAGCGGGCTCTACGAGCAGTACTTC
abundance: .; d_gene: TRBD1; j_gene: TRBJ2-4; v_gene: TRBV7-2; CDR3aa: CASSLEAGTGNIQYF; CDR3nt: TGTGCCAGCAGCTTAGAGGCTGGGACAGGAAACATTCAGTACTTC
abundance: .; d_gene: .; j_gene: TRBJ2-7; v_gene: TRBV5-4; CDR3aa: CASSLDGSIYEQYF; CDR3nt: TGTGCCAGCAGCTTGGATGGTAGTATCTACGAGCAGTACTTC
abundance: .; d_gene: .; j_gene: TRBJ2-3; v_gene: TRBV6-5; CDR3aa: CASSYGGLTDTQYF; CDR3nt: TGTGCCAGCAGTTATGGGGGGCTCACAGATACGCAGTATTTT
abundance: .; d_gene: .; j_gene: TRBJ1-5; v_gene: TRBV7-2; CDR3aa: CASSLGNSNQPQHF; CDR3nt: TGTGCCAGCAGCTTAGGTAATAGCAATCAGCCCCAGCATTTT
abundance: .; d_gene: .; j_gene: TRBJ2-5; v_gene: TRBV18; CDR3aa: CASSQDQETQYF; CDR3nt: TGTGCCAGCTCACAAGACCAAGAGACCCAGTACTTC
abundance: .; d_gene: .; j_gene: TRBJ2-5; v_gene: TRBV7-2; CDR3aa: CASSLAFYALETQYF; CDR3nt: TGTGCCAGCAGCTTAGCTTTCTATGCTTTGGAGACCCAGTACTTC
abundance: .; d_gene: .; j_gene: TRBJ1-5; v_gene: TRBV30; CDR3aa: CAWTNGGGQPQHF; CDR3nt: TGTGCCTGGACGAATGGCGGAGGTCAGCCCCAGCATTTT
abundance: few; d_gene: TRBD1; j_gene: TRBJ1-1; v_gene: TRBV28; CDR3aa: CASSYRGQGRLAFF; CDR3nt: TGTGCCAGCAGTTACAGGGGACAGGGGCGGTTGGCTTTCTTT
abundance: .; d_gene: TRBD2; j_gene: TRBJ2-2; v_gene: TRBV9; CDR3aa: CASSPRDRSGRTGGELFF; CDR3nt: TGTGCCAGCAGCCCCCGAGACCGTAGCGGGAGAACAGGCGGGGAGCTGTTTTTT
abundance: .; d_gene: TRBD1; j_gene: TRBJ1-1; v_gene: TRBV28; CDR3aa: CALSPGTANTEAFF; CDR3nt: TGTGCCCTAAGCCCGGGGACAGCGAACACTGAAGCTTTCTTT
abundance: .; d_gene: TRBD1; j_gene: TRBJ2-5; v_gene: TRBV5-6; CDR3aa: CASSLEPGQDETQYF; CDR3nt: TGTGCCAGCAGCTTGGAGCCCGGACAGGACGAGACCCAGTACTTC